The 18 T cell receptor beta chains below were found in one sample sequenced in a study of Graves' ophthalmopathy and Graves' hyperthyroidism. RNA transcripts provided the template for amplifying TCR beta CDR3 regions. HTBI primers served in a first-round RT-PCR, which a second-round multiplex PCR followed. TCRdb recomputed calls from the multiplex PCR reads with MiXCR, one row per CDR3 protein. Among a few hundred thousand distinct CDR3 sequences listed, roughly 15% were seen once. The sample taken for sequencing was peripheral blood. The receptor source for this set is an adult woman with stable Graves' hyperthyroidism.

V is TRBV3-1 and J is TRBJ1-5; D is uncertain. Germline CDR1 is LGHDT and CDR2 is YNNKEL (reference sequence). Between the trimmed V and J ends, which lost 0 bases and 9 bases, there was a span of 12 bases. The CDR3 is 14 amino acids. CDR3 DNA sequence: TGTGCCAGCAGCCAAGAGCCCAGTACGGGGCCCCAGCATTTT. Its translation: CASSQEPSTGPQHF.

This chain connects TRBV7-8 to TRBJ2-1, with 8 bases identical to TRBD2. Germline CDR1 and CDR2: SGHVS and FQNEAQ. J gave up 5 bases and V 2 bases, and 8 bases lay outside the gene matches. CDR3 length equals 16 residues. The CDR3 nucleotides are TGTGCCAGCAGCTTATTTGGCGGGAGGCGAGACAATGAGCAGTTCTTC. It codes for CASSLFGGRRDNEQFF.

In this sample, this clonotype turned up many times. V gene TRBV6-2 or TRBV6-3 combines with J gene TRBJ1-1; 8 nucleotides agree with TRBD1. Per germline, CDR1 MNHEY and CDR2 SVGEGT. V lost 6 bases and J lost 3; bases outside the gene matches: 12. The CDR3 contains 16 residues. The CDR3 nucleotides are TGTGCCAGCAGGCCAGGGGGCTTCCCCACCGACACTGAAGCTTTCTTT. Translation gives CASRPGGFPTDTEAFF.

This clonotype was seen at least ten times. J is TRBJ2-7 and V is TRBV5-1, with 13 positions matching TRBD2. The junction had 7 bases not matched to a gene; V was cut back by 4 bases and J by 3 bases. The CDR3 runs to 16 residues. The germline gives CDR1 SGHRS, CDR2 YFSETQ. The CDR3, as DNA: TGCGCCAGCAGCACCGGGACTAGCGGGGACATCTACGAGCAGTACTTC. Translated: CASSTGTSGDIYEQYF. Full variable domain (missing parts from reference TRBV5-1 and TRBJ2-7): KAGVTQTPRYLIKTRGQQVTLSCSPISGHRSVSWYQQTPGQGLQFLFEYFSETQRNKGNFPGRFSGRQFSNSRSEMNVSTLELGDSALYLCASSTGTSGDIYEQYFGPGTRLTVT.

This clonotype was counted at least ten times. The chain uses TRBV30 and TRBJ1-6; D gene unclear. Germline CDR1 reads GTSNPN; CDR2 reads SVGIG (reference sequence). The CDR3 loop spans 12 amino acids. CDR3 sequence: CAREDPLSPLHF. Written as DNA, the CDR3 is TGTGCTCGTGAGGACCCTCTGTCACCCCTCCACTTT.

This clonotype has a count of ten or more. The chain has TRBV9 and TRBJ2-7; D remains unclear. Trimming cost V 2 bases and J 0 bases, with 15 bases left between them. The CDR3 runs 16 residues. The germline V gene has CDR1 SGDLS and CDR2 YYNGEE. The CDR3 protein is CASSVSSRASSYEQYF. The CDR3, as DNA: TGTGCCAGCAGCGTTAGTTCTCGGGCCAGCTCCTACGAGCAGTACTTC.

CDR3 amino acids: CASSFRSVPYEQYF. For the CDR3, the DNA is TGTGCCAGCAGCTTCAGGTCGGTTCCCTACGAGCAGTACTTC. The genes are TRBV11-2 and TRBJ2-7; D remains ambiguous. The ends were cut back, 3 bases at V and 2 bases at J, with 11 bases in the middle. Germline CDR1 SGHAT, CDR2 FQNNGV. This CDR3 region has 14 residues.

The DNA for the CDR3 is TGTGCCAGCTCACCTCGCCCAGGCGGGGGGATGAACACTGAAGCTTTCTTT. Residues: CASSPRPGGGMNTEAFF. The V call is TRBV18, the J call TRBJ1-1; tentative D call: TRBD1 (5 bases). The CDR3 runs 17 residues. V was trimmed by 3 bases and J by 0 bases, leaving 17 bases between them. The germline gives CDR1 KGHSH, CDR2 LQKENI.

This clonotype has ten or more counts. This chain uses TRBV28 with TRBJ2-7; D unresolved. CDR1 is MDHEN and CDR2 is SYDVKM in the germline V gene. The V end lost 8 bases, the J end lost 2 bases, and 22 bases lay between the germline ends. The CDR3 has 16 residues. CDR3 nucleotides: TGTGCCAGCTCCTCTAGTATCGGGCTACACCCCTACGAGCAGTACTTC. Translating it yields CASSSSIGLHPYEQYF. The whole variable domain, filled in from reference TRBV28 and TRBJ2-7, reads DVKVTQSSRYLVKRTGEKVFLECVQDMDHENMFWYRQDPGLGLRLIYFSYDVKMKEKGDIPEGYSVSREKKERFSLILESASTNQTSMYLCASSSSIGLHPYEQYFGPGTRLTVT.

The sample holds many counts of this clonotype. The J gene is TRBJ2-7, the V gene TRBV18; D is perhaps TRBD1 (6 bases). This CDR3 has 13 amino acids. The V gene's germline CDR1 is KGHSH and CDR2 LQKENI. V shed 3 bases and J shed 2 bases, with 8 bases lying between them. Here the CDR3 DNA reads TGTGCCAGCTCACCGCAGGGGACCTACGAGCAGTACTTC. It is translated as CASSPQGTYEQYF.

Many counts were recorded for this clonotype. The chain couples TRBV19 to TRBJ2-7; the D is unclear. The V end lost 7 bases, the J end lost 3 bases, and 10 bases lay between the germline ends. CDR1 and CDR2 (germline): LNHDA, SQIVND (reference sequence). There are 12 residues in the CDR3. The CDR3: CASTYGVYEQYF. The CDR3 nucleotides read TGTGCCAGTACCTATGGAGTCTACGAGCAGTACTTC.

This clonotype was seen ten or more times. The chain has TRBV6-1 and TRBJ2-5; no reliable D call. Germline V gene sequence: CDR1 MNHNS, CDR2 SASEGT. The CDR3 runs 13 residues. The V end lost 5 bases, the J end lost 1 base, and 8 bases lay between the germline ends. The DNA for the CDR3 is TGTGCCAGCAGTAGGGCGGCCCAAGAGACCCAGTACTTC. It translates to CASSRAAQETQYF.

V usage is TRBV12-3 or TRBV12-4 and J usage is TRBJ1-2; TRBD1 is a possible D gene (5 bases). Trimming took 3 bases from V and 4 from J, leaving 9 bases between them. CDR3 length: 13 amino acids. CDR3 region: CASSFGDRYGYTF. The CDR3 nucleotides are TGTGCCAGCAGTTTCGGGGACCGCTATGGCTACACCTTC.

The sample holds many counts of this clonotype. The rearrangement joins TRBV6-2 or TRBV6-3 to TRBJ1-1; D is unclear. Germline V lookup: CDR1 MNHEY, CDR2 SVGEGT. The CDR3 sequence is 14 residues long. The V and J ends lost 5 bases and 8 bases respectively, with 18 bases between them. CDR3 sequence (DNA): TGTGCCAGCAGTCCACACTCCAGGACGTACGAAGCTTTCTTT. It translates to CASSPHSRTYEAFF.

Many counts were recorded for this clonotype. The chain recombines TRBV30 with TRBJ2-7, with D unclear. CDR1 is GTSNPN and CDR2 is SVGIG in the germline V gene (reference sequence). CDR3 size: 12 residues. V was clipped by 0 bases and J by 2 bases, with 5 bases between them. Here the CDR3 reads CAWSVQAYEQYF. The CDR3 bases are TGTGCCTGGAGTGTGCAGGCCTACGAGCAGTACTTC.

This clonotype came up many times. A junction boundary mismatches the germline segment, possibly from a read error. The CDR3 sequence is CATGRGGLYGYTF. As DNA, the CDR3 is TGTGCCACCGGCAGGGGAGGACTCTATGGCTACACCTTC. The chain joins TRBV15 to TRBJ1-2, with D perhaps TRBD1 (6 bases). The CDR3 spans 13 residues. Germline CDR1 reads LNHNV; CDR2 reads YYDKDF (reference sequence).

This clonotype was found many times. J is TRBJ1-1 and V is TRBV5-5; 9 bases fit TRBD1. The CDR3 runs to 15 residues. The V segment lost 3 bases and the J segment 10 bases; nucleotides outside the gene matches: 13. CDR1 SGHKS and CDR2 YYEKEE come from the germline V gene (reference sequence). CDR3 sequence (DNA): TGTGCCAGCAGCTACTTCGGGACAGGGCAGCCTGGAGCTTTCTTT. This gives the protein CASSYFGTGQPGAFF.

This clonotype was seen more than once but under ten times. V gene TRBV18 combines with J gene TRBJ2-7, with D tentatively TRBD1 (5 bases). The germline V gene has CDR1 KGHSH and CDR2 LQKENI. The CDR3 runs to 14 residues. The ends were cut back, 2 bases at V and 5 bases at J, with 13 bases in the middle. CDR3 nucleotide sequence: TGTGCCAGCTCACCAGCGAGACAGAACGACGAGCAGTACTTC. This sequence encodes CASSPARQNDEQYF.